The table lists the clone carrying this T cell receptor beta chain with many counts. Its antigen is unknown. This specimen comes from a study of T cells after yellow fever vaccination. Findings and limits, study-wide: Once the booster was given, most primary-vaccination clones reappeared, at about 96% for CD4 and over 85% for CD8.

CDR3 size: 17 residues. The ends were cut back, 0 bases at V and 0 bases at J, with 14 bases in the middle. The study made its TCR cDNA through 5'RACE template switching. That step introduced a universal primer site along with UMIs. TCRdb recomputed calls from the 5' RACE reads with MiXCR, one row per CDR3 protein. The sample records about 60,000 distinct CDR3 sequences, approximately 7% being singletons. V usage is TRBV12-3 or TRBV12-4 and J usage is TRBJ1-2; no reliable D call. This specimen consisted of CD8+ T cells sorted from PBMCs, obtained on the day of the first yellow fever vaccination. The sequence derives from a man between 18 and 35 years old who received the YFV17D yellow fever vaccine. CDR3 DNA: TGTGCCAGCAGTTTAGCGCGTGGCCCAAATTCTAACTATGGCTACACCTTC. Residues: CASSLARGPNSNYGYTF.